The next 14 T cell receptor beta chains were all read from a single sample in a study of cytomegalovirus exposure and HLA in healthy donors. PCR employed 60 Vbeta and 13 Jbeta primers. Some clones are missing from TCRdb's copy, which holds only in-frame ones; the method was immunoSEQ multiplex PCR. Of 100,000 to 150,000 clones listed, almost 85% are singletons. The sample was PBMCs. These receptor sequences come from a boy aged 2 to 9 in good health and CMV-seronegative.

The chain links TRBV2 to TRBJ2-7; possibly TRBD1 for D (6 bases). The CDR3 has 13 residues. The germline gives CDR1 SNHLY, CDR2 FYNNEI. V was pared by 2 bases and J by 6 bases, with 11 bases between. The CDR3 DNA reads as TGTGCCAGCAGTGAATACAGGGCCTCCGAGCAGTACGTC. Encoded protein: CASSEYRASEQYV.

This clone was seen once. V gene TRBV5-1 combines with J gene TRBJ2-1; D unresolved. The germline V gene has CDR1 SGHRS and CDR2 YFSETQ. CDR3 length: 15 residues. The V end was cut by 4 bases, the J end by 0 bases, with 11 bases between. The CDR3 DNA is TGCGCCAGCAGCGAGACACCTCCCTCCTACAATGAGCAGTTCTTC. Protein: CASSETPPSYNEQFF.

The rearrangement uses TRBV5-1 and TRBJ2-1; TRBD2 aligns across 8 bases. The CDR3 has 15 residues. Trimming at V came to 5 bases and at J to 2 bases, leaving 6 bases not matched to a gene. From germline, CDR1 is SGHRS and CDR2 YFSETQ. The CDR3 DNA reads TGCGCCAGCAGATGGTTAGCGGGACCCTACAATGAGCAGTTCTTC. This codes for CASRWLAGPYNEQFF.

The chain combines TRBV29-1 with TRBJ2-5, with 7 positions matching TRBD1. Germline assignment: CDR1 SQVTM and CDR2 ANQGSEA. V lost 2 bases, J lost 4 bases, and 7 bases stayed unmatched. This CDR3 has 14 residues. CDR3 residues: CSVETGAFIETQYF. The CDR3 nucleotides read TGCAGCGTTGAAACAGGGGCATTCATAGAGACCCAGTACTTC.

V usage is TRBV4-1 and J usage is TRBJ2-7; no clear D. The CDR3 has 10 residues. V lost 4 bases and J lost 4, with 2 bases in between. Germline values: CDR1 MGHRA, CDR2 YSYEKL. In DNA form, the CDR3 reads TGCGCCAGCAGCCCGTACGAGCAGTACTTC. It is translated as CASSPYEQYF.

This chain links TRBV5-1 with TRBJ1-2; D remains unclear. CDR3 length equals 16 residues. With 0 bases removed from V and 5 bases from J, the gap between germline ends came to 17 bases. The germline V gene encodes CDR1 SGHRS and CDR2 YFSETQ. CDR3 sequence: CASSLAEGPALYGYTF. CDR3 in DNA: TGCGCCAGCAGCTTGGCGGAGGGCCCTGCCCTTTATGGCTACACCTTC.

The CDR3 region is CASSEDSSYNEQFF. CDR3 sequence (DNA): TGTGCCAGCAGTGAGGACAGCTCCTACAATGAGCAGTTCTTC. The genes are TRBV6-4 and TRBJ2-1; possible D gene TRBD1, 6 bases. Trimming left V 3 bases short and J 0 bases short, with 6 bases between. CDR1 and CDR2 (germline): MRHNA, SNTAGT. The CDR3 is made up of 14 amino acids.

The DNA for the CDR3 is TGCGCCAGCAGCCAAGGGCACACCATATATTTT. Translated: CASSQGHTIYF. V and J are TRBV4-1 and TRBJ1-3; D unresolved. Trimming cost V 1 base and J 8 bases, with 3 bases left between them. CDR3 length: 11 residues. Germline values: CDR1 MGHRA, CDR2 YSYEKL.

The chain couples TRBV7-9 to TRBJ1-1, with TRBD1 as a possible D gene (6 bases). CDR1 SEHNR and CDR2 FQNEAQ come from the germline V gene (reference sequence). The CDR3 covers 14 residues. The ends were cut back, 4 bases at V and 1 base at J, with 10 bases in the middle. The CDR3 DNA is TGTGCCAGCAGCTCACACAGGGCGAACACTGAAGCTTTCTTT. Amino acids: CASSSHRANTEAFF.

This clone was seen more than once but under ten times. The chain couples TRBV5-1 to TRBJ2-7; weak D call: TRBD1 (6 bases). The CDR3 is 12 residues long. From germline, CDR1 is SGHRS and CDR2 YFSETQ. The V gene lost 4 bases and the J gene lost 4 bases, with 9 bases spanning the gap. In nucleotides, the CDR3 is TGCGCCAGCAGCAGAAGGGGGTACGAGCAGTACTTC. It encodes CASSRRGYEQYF.

This rearrangement joins TRBV10-2 to TRBJ1-2; the D gene is possibly TRBD1 (5 bases). V gave up 10 bases and J gave up 2 bases, with 11 bases separating them. CDR1 is WSHSY and CDR2 is SAAADI in the germline V gene. This CDR3 region has 12 residues. DNA of the CDR3: TGCGCCACCTCGGGGGACAACTATGGCTACACCTTC. It encodes CATSGDNYGYTF.

This chain joins TRBV6-1 and TRBJ1-2; D is unclear. V was clipped by 7 bases and J by 10 bases, with 13 bases between them. CDR3 length equals 11 residues. Germline CDR1 reads MNHNS; CDR2 reads SASEGT. The CDR3 sequence is CASKVYSFYTF. The CDR3 DNA reads TGTGCCAGCAAGGTCTACAGTTTCTACACCTTC.

This chain joins TRBV27 and TRBJ2-5, with a possible D match to TRBD1 (5 bases). The CDR3 loop spans 13 amino acids. Germline CDR1 and CDR2: MNHEY and SMNVEV (reference sequence). V gave up 3 bases and J gave up 5 bases, with 10 bases separating them. The CDR3 reads CASSFLRGETQYF. CDR3 bases: TGTGCCAGCAGTTTCTTAAGGGGCGAGACCCAGTACTTC.

The chain recombines TRBV5-6 with TRBJ1-4, with 7 nucleotides matching TRBD1. CDR3 length equals 15 residues. Trimming cost V 5 bases and J 7 bases; bases outside gene matches: 11. CDR1 SGHDT and CDR2 YYEEEE come from the germline V gene. CDR3 protein: CASRRLQGLGEKLFF. In DNA form, the CDR3 reads TGTGCCAGCAGGCGGCTACAGGGGTTGGGTGAAAAACTGTTTTTT.